The clone carrying this T cell receptor beta chain appeared a few times. Clones were sequenced by immunoSEQ multiplex PCR, and TCRdb holds only the in-frame ones, with some missing. The sample comprises approximately 210,000 clones, less than 90% of which are singletons, and 0.6% to 0.9% rests with the top ten. V gave up 7 bases and J gave up 0 bases, with 12 bases separating them. CDR1 LNHDA and CDR2 SQIVND come from the germline V gene (reference sequence). CDR3 length: 14 amino acids. This entry comes from a study of blood T cell repertoires in COVID-19. This sequence originates from a woman in her 70s with acute or convalescent COVID-19. The sample taken for sequencing was peripheral blood. The rearrangement links TRBV19 to TRBJ1-1; D is uncertain. CDR3 loop: CASTREPMNTEAFF. The DNA for the CDR3 is TGTGCCAGTACAAGGGAGCCCATGAACACTGAAGCTTTCTTT.